This section outlines one TCR beta chain sequence together with its context. This sample is drawn from a study of blood T cell repertoires in COVID-19. Turning to the study itself: The study drew acute and convalescent COVID-19 samples from the United States, Italy and Spain. Nucleic acid was either cDNA or gDNA, and it came from T cells, B-cell-depleted T cells, or PBMCs.

Authors' methods: Amplification from reference gene primers served as the basis for estimated nucleated cell counts. Sequenced by immunoSEQ multiplex PCR; TCRdb stores in-frame clones only, minus some. Clonal size and the V and J genes are those of that table, whereas D and trimming came from the DNA. The sample yields roughly 290,000 clones, approximately 86% seen once. The CDR3 totals 12 residues. V shed 8 bases and J shed 0 bases, with 8 bases lying between them. Germline CDR1 is MDHEN and CDR2 is SYDVKM. The chain joins TRBV28 to TRBJ2-7, with a weak D call TRBD1 (5 bases). This clonotype originated in a woman aged 25 to 39 who had recovered from COVID-19. The sequenced sample consisted of peripheral blood. The CDR3 here is CASWGSSYEQYF. For the CDR3, the DNA is TGTGCCAGCTGGGGCAGCTCCTACGAGCAGTACTTC.